This T cell receptor beta chain was identified during a study of regulatory T cells in long-lasting Graves disease. Overall study findings and caveats: Less diverse TCR repertoires were seen in persistent Graves' patients than in newly diagnosed ones.

Assembly of TCR beta libraries relied on iRepertoire HTBI primers together with Arm-PCR of CDR3 regions. TCRdb itself ran the multiplex PCR reads through MiXCR, one entry per CDR3 protein. This table has around 450,000 distinct CDR3 sequences, more than 12% appearing once. The sample holds many counts of this clonotype. Its antigen remains unknown. Time point given: newly diagnosed GD, antithyroid drugs for less than 3 months. There was RNA extracted from PBMCs, and the TCR library was made from it. An approximately 10-milliliter sample of peripheral blood was drawn into EDTA tubes. These data were also reused for a study on T cells in Graves' hyperthyroidism and ophthalmopathy. That paper adds: Blood also carried most thyroid clonotypes expanded above 0.001.

This sample comprised peripheral blood mononuclear cells (PBMCs), obtained at new diagnosis, from a patient treated with antithyroid drugs. This TCR was sampled from a woman in her twenties or thirties with Graves disease.

The CDR3 DNA reads TGTGCCAGCAGCTTAGATAATAGGCTAGCGGAGCCTCTTCAGTTCTTC. Translation gives CASSLDNRLAEPLQFF. The genes are TRBV7-2 and TRBJ2-1, with 7 bases matching TRBD2. After removal of 1 base from V and 13 bases from J, the junction contained 16 bases not matched to a gene. This CDR3 is built from 16 residues. Germline lookup yields CDR1 SGHTA and CDR2 FQGNSA.